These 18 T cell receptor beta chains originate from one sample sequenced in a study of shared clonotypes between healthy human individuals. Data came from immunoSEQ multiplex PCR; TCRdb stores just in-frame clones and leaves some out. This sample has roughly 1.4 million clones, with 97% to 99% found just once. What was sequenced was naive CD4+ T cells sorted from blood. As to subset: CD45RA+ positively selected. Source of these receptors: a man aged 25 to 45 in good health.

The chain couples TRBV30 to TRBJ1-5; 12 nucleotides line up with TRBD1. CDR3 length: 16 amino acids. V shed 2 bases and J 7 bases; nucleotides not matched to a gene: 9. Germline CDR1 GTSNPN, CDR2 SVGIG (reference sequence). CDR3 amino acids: CAWSKTGQGATQPQHF. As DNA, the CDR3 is TGTGCCTGGAGTAAAACGGGACAGGGGGCTACGCAGCCCCAGCATTTT.

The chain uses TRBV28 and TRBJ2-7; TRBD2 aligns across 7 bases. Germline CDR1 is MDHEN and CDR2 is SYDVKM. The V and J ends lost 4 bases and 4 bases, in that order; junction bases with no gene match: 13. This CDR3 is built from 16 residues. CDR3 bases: TGTGCCAGCAGTTCTTTCAGGACTAGAACGGGGTACGAGCAGTACTTC. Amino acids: CASSSFRTRTGYEQYF.

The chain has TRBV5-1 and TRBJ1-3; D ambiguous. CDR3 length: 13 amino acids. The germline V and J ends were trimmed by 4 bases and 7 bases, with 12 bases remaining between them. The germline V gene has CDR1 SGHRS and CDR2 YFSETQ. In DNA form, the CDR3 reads TGCGCCAGCAGCGTGGACGGGTCGAACACCATATATTTT. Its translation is CASSVDGSNTIYF.

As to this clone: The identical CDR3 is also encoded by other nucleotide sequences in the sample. CDR3 DNA sequence: TGTGCCAGCAGCGTAAGGCCTAGCGGGAGCCATGAGCAGTTCTTC. Translated: CASSVRPSGSHEQFF. The chain links TRBV9 to TRBJ2-1; 10 nucleotides line up with TRBD2. The germline CDR1 and CDR2 sequences are SGDLS and YYNGEE. V was pared by 1 base and J by 8 bases, with 6 bases of the junction left unmatched. The CDR3 has 15 residues.

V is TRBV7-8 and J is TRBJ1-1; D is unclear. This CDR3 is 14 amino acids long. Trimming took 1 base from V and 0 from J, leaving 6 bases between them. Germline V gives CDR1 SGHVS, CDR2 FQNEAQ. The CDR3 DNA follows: TGTGCCAGCAGCTTAGACGGATTGAACACTGAAGCTTTCTTT. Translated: CASSLDGLNTEAFF.

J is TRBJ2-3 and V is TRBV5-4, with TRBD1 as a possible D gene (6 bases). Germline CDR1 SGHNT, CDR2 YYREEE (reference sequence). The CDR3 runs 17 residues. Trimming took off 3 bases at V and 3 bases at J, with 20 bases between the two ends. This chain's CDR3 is CASSSRQDPHRTDTQYF. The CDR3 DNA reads TGTGCCAGCAGCTCCCGACAGGATCCCCACCGAACAGATACGCAGTATTTT.

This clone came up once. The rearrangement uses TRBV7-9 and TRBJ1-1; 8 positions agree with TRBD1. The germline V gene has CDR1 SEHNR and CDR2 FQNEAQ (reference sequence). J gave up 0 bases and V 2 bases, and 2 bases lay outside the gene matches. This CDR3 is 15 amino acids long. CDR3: CASSLWTGLNTEAFF. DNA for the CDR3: TGTGCCAGCAGCTTATGGACAGGGCTGAACACTGAAGCTTTCTTT.

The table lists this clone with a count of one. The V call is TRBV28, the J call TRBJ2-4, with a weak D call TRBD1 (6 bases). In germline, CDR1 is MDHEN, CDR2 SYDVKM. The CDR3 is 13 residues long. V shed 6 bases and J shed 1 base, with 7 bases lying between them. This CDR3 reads CASRGGAKNIQYF. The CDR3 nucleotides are TGTGCCAGCAGAGGGGGTGCCAAAAACATTCAGTACTTC.

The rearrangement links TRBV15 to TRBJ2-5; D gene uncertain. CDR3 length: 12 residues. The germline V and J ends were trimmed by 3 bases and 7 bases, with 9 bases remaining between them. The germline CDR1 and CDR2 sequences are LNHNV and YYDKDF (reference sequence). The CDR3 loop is CATSREIGTQYF. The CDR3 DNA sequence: TGTGCCACCAGCAGGGAGATCGGGACCCAGTACTTC.

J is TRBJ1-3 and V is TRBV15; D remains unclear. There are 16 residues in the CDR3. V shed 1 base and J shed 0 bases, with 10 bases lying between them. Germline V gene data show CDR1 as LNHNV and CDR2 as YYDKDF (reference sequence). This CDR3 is CATSRGPLDSGNTIYF. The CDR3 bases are TGTGCCACCAGCAGAGGGCCGTTAGACTCTGGAAACACCATATATTTT.

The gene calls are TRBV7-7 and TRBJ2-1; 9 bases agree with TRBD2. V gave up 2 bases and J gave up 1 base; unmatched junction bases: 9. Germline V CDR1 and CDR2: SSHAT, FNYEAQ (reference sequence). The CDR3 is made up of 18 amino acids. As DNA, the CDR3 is TGTGCCAGCAGCTTAAGAGTCGCGGGACTAGCATCCTACAATGAGCAGTTCTTC. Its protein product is CASSLRVAGLASYNEQFF.

The CDR3 protein is CSVVTGGETQYF. The CDR3 nucleotides are TGCAGCGTTGTCACAGGGGGAGAGACCCAGTACTTC. This sequence joins TRBV29-1 and TRBJ2-5; 8 bases are shared with TRBD1. Per the germline V gene, CDR1 is SQVTM and CDR2 is ANQGSEA. The V segment lost 4 bases and the J segment 4 bases; nucleotides outside the gene matches: 2. The CDR3 has 12 amino acids. Looking up the rest from reference TRBV29-1 and TRBJ2-5 gives the full variable domain: SAVISQKPSRDICQRGTSLTIQCQVDSQVTMMFWYRQQPGQSLTLIATANQGSEATYESGFVIDKFPISRPNLTFSTLTVSNMSPEDSSIYLCSVVTGGETQYFGPGTRLLVL.

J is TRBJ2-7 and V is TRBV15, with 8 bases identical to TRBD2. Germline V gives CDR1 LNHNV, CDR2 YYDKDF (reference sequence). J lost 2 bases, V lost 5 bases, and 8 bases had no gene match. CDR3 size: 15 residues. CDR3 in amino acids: CATSYSGRGAYEQYF. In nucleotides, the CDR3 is TGTGCCACCAGCTACAGCGGGAGAGGGGCCTACGAGCAGTACTTC. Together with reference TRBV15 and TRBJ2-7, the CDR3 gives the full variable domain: DAMVIQNPRYQVTQFGKPVTLSCSQTLNHNVMYWYQQKSSQAPKLLFHYYDKDFNNEADTPDNFQSRRPNTSFCFLDIRSPGLGDTAMYLCATSYSGRGAYEQYFGPGTRLTVT.

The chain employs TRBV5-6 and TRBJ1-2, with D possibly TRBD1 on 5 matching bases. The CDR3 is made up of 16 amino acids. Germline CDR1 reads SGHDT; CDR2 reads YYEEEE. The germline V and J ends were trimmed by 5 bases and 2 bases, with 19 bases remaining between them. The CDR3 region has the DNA TGTGCCAGCAGAACTATCGACAGACAGAAAAACTATGGCTACACCTTC. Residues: CASRTIDRQKNYGYTF.

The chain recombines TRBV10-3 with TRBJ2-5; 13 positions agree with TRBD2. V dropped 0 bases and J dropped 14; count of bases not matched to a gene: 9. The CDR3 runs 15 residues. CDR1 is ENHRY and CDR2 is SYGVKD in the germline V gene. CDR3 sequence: CAISESGLAGTPQYF. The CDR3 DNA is TGTGCCATCAGTGAGTCGGGACTAGCGGGGACGCCGCAATACTTC.

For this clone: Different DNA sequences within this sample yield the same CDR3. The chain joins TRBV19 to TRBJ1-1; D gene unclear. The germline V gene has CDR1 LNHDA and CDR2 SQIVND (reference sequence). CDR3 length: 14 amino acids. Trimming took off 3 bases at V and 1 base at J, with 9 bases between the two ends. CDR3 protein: CASSIRGGNTEAFF. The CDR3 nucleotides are TGTGCCAGTAGTATCCGGGGAGGGAACACTGAAGCTTTCTTT.

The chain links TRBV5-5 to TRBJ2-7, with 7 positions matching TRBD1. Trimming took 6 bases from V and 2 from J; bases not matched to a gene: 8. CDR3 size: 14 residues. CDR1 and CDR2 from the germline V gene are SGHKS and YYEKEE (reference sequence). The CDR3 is CASKGTVTAYEQYF. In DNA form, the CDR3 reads TGTGCCAGCAAAGGGACAGTAACCGCCTACGAGCAGTACTTC.

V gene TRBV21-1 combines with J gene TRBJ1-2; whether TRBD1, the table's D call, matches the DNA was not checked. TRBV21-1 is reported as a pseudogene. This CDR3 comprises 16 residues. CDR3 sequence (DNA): TGTGCCAGCAGCAAAGGGGCCCCGACAGGGGACTATGGCTACACCTTC. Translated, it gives CASSKGAPTGDYGYTF.